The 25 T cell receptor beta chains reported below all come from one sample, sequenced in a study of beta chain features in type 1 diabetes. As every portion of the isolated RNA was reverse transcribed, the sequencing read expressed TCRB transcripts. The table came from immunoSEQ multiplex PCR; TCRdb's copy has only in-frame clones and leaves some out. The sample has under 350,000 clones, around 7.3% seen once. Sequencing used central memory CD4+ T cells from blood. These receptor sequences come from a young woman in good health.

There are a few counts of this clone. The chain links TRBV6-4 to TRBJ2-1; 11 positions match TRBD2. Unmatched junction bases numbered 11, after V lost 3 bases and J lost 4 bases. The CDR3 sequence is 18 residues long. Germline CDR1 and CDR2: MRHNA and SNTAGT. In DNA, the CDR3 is TGTGCCAGCAGTGAAAAGGGATTAGCGGGGGGGATGTACAATGAGCAGTTCTTC. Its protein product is CASSEKGLAGGMYNEQFF.

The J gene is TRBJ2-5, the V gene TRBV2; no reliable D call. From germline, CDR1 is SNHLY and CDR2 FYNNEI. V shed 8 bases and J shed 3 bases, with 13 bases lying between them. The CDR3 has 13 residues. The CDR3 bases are TGTGCCAGCGGGATGATGCAGGAAGAGACCCAGTACTTC. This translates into CASGMMQEETQYF.

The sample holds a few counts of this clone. In DNA form, the CDR3 reads TGTGCCACACTAAGGACAGATGGGACCGGGGAGCTGTTTTTT. This translates into CATLRTDGTGELFF. The chain has TRBV19 and TRBJ2-2; D might be TRBD1 (6 bases). The CDR3 length is 14 residues. The V end was cut by 10 bases, the J end by 5 bases, with 17 bases between. In germline, CDR1 is LNHDA, CDR2 SQIVND (reference sequence).

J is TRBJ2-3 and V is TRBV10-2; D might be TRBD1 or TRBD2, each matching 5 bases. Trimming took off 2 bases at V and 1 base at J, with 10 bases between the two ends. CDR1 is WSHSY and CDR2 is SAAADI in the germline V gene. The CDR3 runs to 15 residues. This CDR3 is CASSEGTRRTDTQYF. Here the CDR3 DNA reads TGCGCCAGCAGTGAGGGGACGAGGCGCACAGATACGCAGTATTTT.

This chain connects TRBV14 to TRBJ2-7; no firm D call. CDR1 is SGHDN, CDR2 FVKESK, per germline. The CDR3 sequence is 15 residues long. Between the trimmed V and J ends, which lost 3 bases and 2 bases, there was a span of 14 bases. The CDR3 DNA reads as TGTGCCAGCAGCCACTTAGGGCAGTTAACCTACGAGCAGTACGTC. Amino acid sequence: CASSHLGQLTYEQYV.

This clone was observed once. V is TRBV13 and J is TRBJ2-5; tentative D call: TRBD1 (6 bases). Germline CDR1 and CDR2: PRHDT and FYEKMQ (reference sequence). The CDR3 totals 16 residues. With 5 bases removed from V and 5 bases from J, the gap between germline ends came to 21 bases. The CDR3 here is CASSPPRQVSSETQYF. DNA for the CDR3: TGTGCCAGCAGCCCCCCCCGACAGGTTTCCTCGGAGACCCAGTACTTC.

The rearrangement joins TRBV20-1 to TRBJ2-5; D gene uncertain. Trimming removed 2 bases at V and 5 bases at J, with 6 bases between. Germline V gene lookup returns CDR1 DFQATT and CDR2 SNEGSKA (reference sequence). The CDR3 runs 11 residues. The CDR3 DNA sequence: TGCAGTGCTAGACTACCGGAGACCCAGTACTTC. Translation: CSARLPETQYF.

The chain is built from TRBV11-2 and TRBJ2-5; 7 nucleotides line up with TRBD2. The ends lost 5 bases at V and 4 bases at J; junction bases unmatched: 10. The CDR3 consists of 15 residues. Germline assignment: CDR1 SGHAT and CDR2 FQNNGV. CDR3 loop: CASSAQSTGGETQYF. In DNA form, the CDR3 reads TGTGCCAGCAGCGCACAGAGCACGGGGGGAGAGACCCAGTACTTC.

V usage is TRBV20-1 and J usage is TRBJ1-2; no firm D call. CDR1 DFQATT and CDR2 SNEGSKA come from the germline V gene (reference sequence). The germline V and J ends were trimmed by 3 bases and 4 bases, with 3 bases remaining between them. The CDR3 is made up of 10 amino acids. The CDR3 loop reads CSARPYGYTF. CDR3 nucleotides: TGCAGTGCTAGGCCCTATGGCTACACCTTC.

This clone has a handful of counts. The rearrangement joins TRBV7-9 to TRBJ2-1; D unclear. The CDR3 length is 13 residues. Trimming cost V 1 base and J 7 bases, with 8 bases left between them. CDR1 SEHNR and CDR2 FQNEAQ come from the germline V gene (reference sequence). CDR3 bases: TGTGCCAGCAGCTTAGAACCCTCAAATGAGCAGTTCTTC. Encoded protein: CASSLEPSNEQFF.

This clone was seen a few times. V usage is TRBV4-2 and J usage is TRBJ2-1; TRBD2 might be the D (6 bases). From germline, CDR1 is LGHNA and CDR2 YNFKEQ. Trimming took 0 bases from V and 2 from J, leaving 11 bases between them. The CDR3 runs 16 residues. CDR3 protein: CASSQEGGVTYNEQFF. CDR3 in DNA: TGTGCCAGCAGCCAAGAGGGCGGGGTCACCTACAATGAGCAGTTCTTC.

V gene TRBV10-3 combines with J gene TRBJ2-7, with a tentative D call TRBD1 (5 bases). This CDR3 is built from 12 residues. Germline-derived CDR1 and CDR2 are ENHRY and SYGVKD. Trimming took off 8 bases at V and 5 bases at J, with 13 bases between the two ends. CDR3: CAIDRGENEQYF. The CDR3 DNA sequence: TGTGCCATCGACAGAGGTGAAAACGAGCAGTACTTC.

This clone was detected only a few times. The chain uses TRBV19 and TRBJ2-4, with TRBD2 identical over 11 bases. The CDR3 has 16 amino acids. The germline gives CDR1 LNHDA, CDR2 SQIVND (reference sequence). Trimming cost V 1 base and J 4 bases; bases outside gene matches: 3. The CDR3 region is CASSIAGLAEKNIQYF. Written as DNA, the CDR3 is TGTGCCAGTAGTATAGCGGGACTAGCGGAGAAAAACATTCAGTACTTC.

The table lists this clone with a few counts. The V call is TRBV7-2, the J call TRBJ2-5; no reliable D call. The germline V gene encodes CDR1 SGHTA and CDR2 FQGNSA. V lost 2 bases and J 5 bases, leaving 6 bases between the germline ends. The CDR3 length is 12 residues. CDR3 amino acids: CASSLKRETQYF. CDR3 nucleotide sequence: TGTGCCAGCAGCTTAAAACGGGAGACCCAGTACTTC.

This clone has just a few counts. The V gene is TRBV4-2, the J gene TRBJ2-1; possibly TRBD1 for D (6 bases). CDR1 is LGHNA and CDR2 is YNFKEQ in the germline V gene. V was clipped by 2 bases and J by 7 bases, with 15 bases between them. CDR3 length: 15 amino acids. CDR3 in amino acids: CASSQTLQGRNEQFF. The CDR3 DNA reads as TGTGCCAGCAGCCAAACCCTACAGGGTAGGAATGAGCAGTTCTTC.

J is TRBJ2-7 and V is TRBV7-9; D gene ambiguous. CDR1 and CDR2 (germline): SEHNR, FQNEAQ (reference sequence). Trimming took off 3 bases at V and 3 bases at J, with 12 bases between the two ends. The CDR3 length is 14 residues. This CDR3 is CASSLVSEVYEQYF. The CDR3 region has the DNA TGTGCCAGCAGCTTGGTAAGCGAGGTCTACGAGCAGTACTTC.

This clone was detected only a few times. CDR3 amino acids: CASSRLFVQANTEAFF. The CDR3 DNA reads as TGCGCCAGCAGCCGCTTATTCGTTCAGGCTAACACTGAAGCTTTCTTT. The chain uses TRBV4-3 and TRBJ1-1; D is unresolved. The germline gives CDR1 LGHNA, CDR2 YSLEER. Trimming removed 4 bases at V and 2 bases at J, with 17 bases between. This CDR3 spans 16 amino acids.

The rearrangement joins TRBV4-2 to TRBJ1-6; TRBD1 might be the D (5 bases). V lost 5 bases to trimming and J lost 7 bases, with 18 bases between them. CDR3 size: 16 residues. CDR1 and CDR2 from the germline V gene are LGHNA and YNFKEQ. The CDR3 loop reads CASSSGWGGANSPLHF. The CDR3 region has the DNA TGTGCCAGCAGCTCTGGGTGGGGGGGAGCGAATTCACCCCTCCACTTT.

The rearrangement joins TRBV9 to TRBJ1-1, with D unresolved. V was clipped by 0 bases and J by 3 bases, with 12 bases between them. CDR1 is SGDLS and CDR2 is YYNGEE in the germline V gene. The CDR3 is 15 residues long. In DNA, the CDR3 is TGTGCCAGCAGCGTAGATGTGGGTGGGGACACTGAAGCTTTCTTT. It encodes CASSVDVGGDTEAFF.

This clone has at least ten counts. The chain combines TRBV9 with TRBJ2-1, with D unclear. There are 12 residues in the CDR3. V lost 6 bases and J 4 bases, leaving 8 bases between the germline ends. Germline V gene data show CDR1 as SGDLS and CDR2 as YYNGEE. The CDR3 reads CASTTGYNEQFF. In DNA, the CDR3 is TGTGCCAGCACAACGGGTTACAATGAGCAGTTCTTC.

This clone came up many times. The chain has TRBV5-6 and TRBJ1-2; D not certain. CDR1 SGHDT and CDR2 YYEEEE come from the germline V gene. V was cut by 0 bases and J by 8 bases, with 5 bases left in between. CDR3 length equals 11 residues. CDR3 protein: CASSLGFGYTF. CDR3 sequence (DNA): TGTGCCAGCAGCTTGGGTTTCGGCTACACCTTC.

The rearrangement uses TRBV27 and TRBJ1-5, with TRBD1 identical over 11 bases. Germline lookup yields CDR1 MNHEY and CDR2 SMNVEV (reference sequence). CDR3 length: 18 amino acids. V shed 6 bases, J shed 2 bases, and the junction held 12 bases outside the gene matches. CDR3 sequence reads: CASSRGQGAKLGNQPQHF. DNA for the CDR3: TGTGCCAGCAGCCGAGGACAGGGGGCTAAGTTGGGCAATCAGCCCCAGCATTTT.

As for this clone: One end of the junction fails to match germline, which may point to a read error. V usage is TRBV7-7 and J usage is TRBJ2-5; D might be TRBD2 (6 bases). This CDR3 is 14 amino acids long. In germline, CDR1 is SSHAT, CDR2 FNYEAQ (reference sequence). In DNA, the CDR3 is TGTGCTAGCAGCAATAGCGGCCGGCAAGAGACCCAGTACTTC. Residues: CASSNSGRQETQYF.

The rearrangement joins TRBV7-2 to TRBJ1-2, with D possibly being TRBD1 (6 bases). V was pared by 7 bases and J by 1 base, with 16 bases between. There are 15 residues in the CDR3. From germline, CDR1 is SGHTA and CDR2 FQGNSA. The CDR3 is CASKTEGHLNYGYTF. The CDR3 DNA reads TGTGCCAGCAAAACCGAGGGACACCTTAACTATGGCTACACCTTC.

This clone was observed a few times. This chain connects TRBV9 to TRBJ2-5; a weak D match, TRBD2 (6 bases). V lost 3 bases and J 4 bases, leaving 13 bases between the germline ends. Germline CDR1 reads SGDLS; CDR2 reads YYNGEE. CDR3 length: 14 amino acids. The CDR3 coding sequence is TGTGCCAGCAGCGGCGGGGCACGAGGAGAGACCCAGTACTTC. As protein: CASSGGARGETQYF.